This TCR beta chain was obtained from a study of T cell repertoires in cytomegalovirus infection. Study context: An indication of both CMV infection and matching HLA type came from public TCR beta signatures. Findings of the study overall: The ex vivo response was dominated by HLA-C-restricted CMV-specific TCR beta clonotypes.

Each CDR3 protein gets one entry after TCRdb re-called the reads with MiXCR. The repertoire holds around 300,000 distinct CDR3 sequences, with 9% to 9.5% as singletons. Trimming took 3 bases from V and 6 from J, leaving 15 bases between them. CDR1 and CDR2 (germline): SGHTA, FQGNSA. This CDR3 region has 15 residues. In its sample, this clonotype was seen many times. Its antigen remains unknown. The origin of this receptor is a human donor in good health (CMV status not recorded). Some clones in this sample may be carry-over from other donors' samples. What was sequenced was PBMCs. The chain carries TRBV7-2 and TRBJ2-1; D is uncertain. The CDR3 reads CASSFTGHKGNEQFF. The CDR3 DNA follows: TGTGCCAGCAGCTTCACTGGGCACAAGGGCAATGAGCAGTTCTTC. Filled out from reference TRBV7-2 and TRBJ2-1, the complete variable domain reads GAGVSQSPSNKVTEKGKDVELRCDPISGHTALYWYRQSLGQGLEFLIYFQGNSAPDKSGLPSDRFSAERTGGSVSTLTIQRTQQEDSAVYLCASSFTGHKGNEQFFGPGTRLTVL.